Shown below are 8 T cell receptor beta chains from a single sample sequenced in a study of cytotoxic CD8 clonotypes in ibrutinib-treated CLL. Clones were read by immunoSEQ multiplex PCR, and TCRdb kept only the in-frame ones, dropping some. The sample has about 300,000 clones; approximately 76% are singletons. This specimen was PBMCs, taken at disease progression, from a patient treated with ibrutinib. The source of these receptors is a human donor with chronic lymphocytic leukemia.

This chain links TRBV29-1 with TRBJ1-2; TRBD1 matches at 10 bases. The CDR3 is 13 residues long. J lost 1 base, V lost 7 bases, and 3 bases had no gene match. From germline, CDR1 is SQVTM and CDR2 ANQGSEA. The CDR3 DNA sequence: TGCAGCGCCGGGACAGGGGATAACTATGGCTACACCTTC. This gives the protein CSAGTGDNYGYTF.

The chain couples TRBV6-1 to TRBJ1-2; D gene uncertain. The CDR3 length is 17 residues. The V end was cut by 2 bases, the J end by 3 bases, with 19 bases between. Germline assignment: CDR1 MNHNS and CDR2 SASEGT. The CDR3 nucleotides are TGTGCCAGCAGTGAATATCCGAGTACTCCCTTCCACTATGGCTACACCTTC. It encodes CASSEYPSTPFHYGYTF.

V gene TRBV7-6 combines with J gene TRBJ1-5; D is unclear. Germline lookup yields CDR1 SGHVS and CDR2 FNYEAQ. The CDR3 sequence is 13 residues long. Between the trimmed V and J ends, which lost 3 bases and 3 bases, there was a span of 6 bases. This CDR3 reads CASSLNNNQPQHF. CDR3 DNA sequence: TGTGCCAGCAGCTTGAACAACAATCAGCCCCAGCATTTT. The whole variable domain, remainder taken from reference TRBV7-6 and TRBJ1-5, is GAGVSQSPRYKVTKRGQDVALRCDPISGHVSLYWYRQALGQGPEFLTYFNYEAQQDKSGLPNDRFSAERPEGSISTLTIQRTEQRDSAMYRCASSLNNNQPQHFGDGTRLSIL.

The V gene is TRBV2, the J gene TRBJ2-7; 7 bases line up with TRBD2. The CDR3 length is 12 residues. Per the germline V gene, CDR1 is SNHLY and CDR2 is FYNNEI. The ends lost 7 bases at V and 6 bases at J; junction bases unmatched: 6. The CDR3 reads CASTPAGPEQYF. The CDR3 region has the DNA TGTGCCAGCACACCAGCGGGGCCCGAGCAGTACTTC.

The chain joins TRBV13 to TRBJ2-1; maybe TRBD2 (6 bases). Germline loops: CDR1 PRHDT, CDR2 FYEKMQ (reference sequence). This CDR3 region has 14 residues. V gave up 7 bases and J gave up 1 base, with 11 bases separating them. The CDR3 sequence is CASNMRGSYNEQFF. DNA for the CDR3: TGTGCCAGCAACATGCGGGGTTCCTACAATGAGCAGTTCTTC.

As regards this clone: Other DNA sequences from this sample encode an identical CDR3 as well. The rearrangement joins TRBV4-1 to TRBJ2-7, with 7 positions matching TRBD2. CDR1 and CDR2 from the germline V gene are MGHRA and YSYEKL. This CDR3 has 15 residues. The V segment lost 0 bases and the J segment 1 base; nucleotides outside the gene matches: 3. The chain's CDR3 is CASSQDPGGSYEQYF. CDR3 nucleotides: TGCGCCAGCAGCCAAGATCCGGGAGGATCCTACGAGCAGTACTTC.

The chain uses TRBV25-1 and TRBJ1-3; D ambiguous. The V gene's germline CDR1 is MGHDK and CDR2 SYGVNS. Trimming stripped 5 bases from V and 3 bases from J, with 14 bases between. The length of the CDR3 is 15 residues. Here the CDR3 reads CASSPPPGYGNTIYF. CDR3 in DNA: TGTGCCAGCAGTCCCCCCCCCGGTTATGGAAACACCATATATTTT.

The chain employs TRBV19 and TRBJ2-6; possible D gene TRBD1, 6 bases. Deletions cut 1 base from V and 1 base from J, with 8 bases between. Germline assignment: CDR1 LNHDA and CDR2 SQIVND (reference sequence). The CDR3 totals 16 residues. The CDR3 protein is CASSIATGSGANVLTF. In DNA, the CDR3 is TGTGCCAGTAGTATAGCTACAGGGTCTGGGGCCAACGTCCTGACTTTC.